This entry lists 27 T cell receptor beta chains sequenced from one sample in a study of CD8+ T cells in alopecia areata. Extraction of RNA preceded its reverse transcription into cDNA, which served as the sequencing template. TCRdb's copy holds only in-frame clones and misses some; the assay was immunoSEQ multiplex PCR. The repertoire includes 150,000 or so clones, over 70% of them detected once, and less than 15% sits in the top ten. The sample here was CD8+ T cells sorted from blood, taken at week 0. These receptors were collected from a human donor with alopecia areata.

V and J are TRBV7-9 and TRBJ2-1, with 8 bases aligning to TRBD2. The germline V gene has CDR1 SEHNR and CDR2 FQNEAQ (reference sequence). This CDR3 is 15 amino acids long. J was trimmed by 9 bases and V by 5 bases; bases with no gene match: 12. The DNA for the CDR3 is TGTGCCAGCAGCCCCCCGCGGGGGGATGGAATTGAGCAGTTCTTC. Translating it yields CASSPPRGDGIEQFF.

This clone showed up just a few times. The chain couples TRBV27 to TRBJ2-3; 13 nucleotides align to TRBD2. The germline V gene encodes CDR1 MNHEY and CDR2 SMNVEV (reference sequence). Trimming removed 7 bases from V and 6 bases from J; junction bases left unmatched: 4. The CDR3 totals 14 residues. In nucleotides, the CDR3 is TGTGCCAGCACGACTAGCGGGGGGAAGGATACGCAGTATTTT. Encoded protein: CASTTSGGKDTQYF.

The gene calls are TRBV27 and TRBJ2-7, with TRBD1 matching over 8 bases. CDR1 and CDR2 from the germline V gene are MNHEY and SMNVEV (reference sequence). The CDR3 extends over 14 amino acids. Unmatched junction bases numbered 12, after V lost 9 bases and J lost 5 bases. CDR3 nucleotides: TGTGCCAGTATGATCGGACAGGGAAGCCACGAGCAGTACTTC. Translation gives CASMIGQGSHEQYF.

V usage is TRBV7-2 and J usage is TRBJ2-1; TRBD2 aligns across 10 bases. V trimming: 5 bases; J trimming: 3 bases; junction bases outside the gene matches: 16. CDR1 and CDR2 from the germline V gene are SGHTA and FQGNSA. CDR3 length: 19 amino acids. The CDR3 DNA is TGTGCCAGCAGCCCCCCTTCATGGACTAGCGGACTCGTCTACAATGAGCAGTTCTTC. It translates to CASSPPSWTSGLVYNEQFF. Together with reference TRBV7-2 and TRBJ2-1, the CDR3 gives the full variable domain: GAGVSQSPSNKVTEKGKDVELRCDPISGHTALYWYRQSLGQGLEFLIYFQGNSAPDKSGLPSDRFSAERTGGSVSTLTIQRTQQEDSAVYLCASSPPSWTSGLVYNEQFFGPGTRLTVL.

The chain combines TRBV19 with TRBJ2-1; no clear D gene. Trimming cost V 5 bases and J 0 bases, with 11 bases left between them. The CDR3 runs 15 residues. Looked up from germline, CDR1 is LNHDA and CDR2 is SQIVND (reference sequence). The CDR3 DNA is TGTGCCAGTAGTCCAGCTCCTAGCTCCTACAATGAGCAGTTCTTC. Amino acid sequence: CASSPAPSSYNEQFF.

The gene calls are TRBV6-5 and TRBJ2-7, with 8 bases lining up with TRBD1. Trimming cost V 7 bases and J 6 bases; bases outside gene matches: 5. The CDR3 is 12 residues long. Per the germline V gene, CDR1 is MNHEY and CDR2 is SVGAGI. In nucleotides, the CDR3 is TGTGCCAGCACCGGACAGGGCAGCGAGCAGTACTTC. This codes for CASTGQGSEQYF.

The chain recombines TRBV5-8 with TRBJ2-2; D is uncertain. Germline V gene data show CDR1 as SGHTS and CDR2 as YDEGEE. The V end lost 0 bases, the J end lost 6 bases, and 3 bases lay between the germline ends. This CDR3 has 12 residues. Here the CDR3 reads CASSLDSGELFF. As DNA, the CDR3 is TGTGCCAGCAGCTTGGACTCCGGGGAGCTGTTTTTT.

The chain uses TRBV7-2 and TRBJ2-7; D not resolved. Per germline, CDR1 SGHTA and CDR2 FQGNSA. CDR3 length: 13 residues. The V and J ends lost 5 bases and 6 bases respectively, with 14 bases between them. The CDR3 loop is CASSPNPGPEQYF. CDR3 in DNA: TGTGCCAGCAGCCCCAACCCAGGACCCGAGCAGTACTTC.

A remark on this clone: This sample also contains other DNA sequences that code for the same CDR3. The CDR3 sequence is CASSVVGGTDTQYF. In DNA, the CDR3 is TGTGCCAGCAGCGTAGTGGGGGGCACAGATACGCAGTATTTT. The chain joins TRBV9 to TRBJ2-3; D assignment may be TRBD1 or TRBD2 (5 bases each). This CDR3 is built from 14 residues. Germline CDR1 SGDLS, CDR2 YYNGEE. V lost 0 bases, J lost 1 base, and 6 bases lay in between.

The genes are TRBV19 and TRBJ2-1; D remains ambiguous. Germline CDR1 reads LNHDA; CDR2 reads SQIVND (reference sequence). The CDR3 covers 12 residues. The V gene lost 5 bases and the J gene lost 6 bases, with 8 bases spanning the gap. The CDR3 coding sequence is TGTGCCAGTAGTTCATTAGTCAATGAGCAGTTCTTC. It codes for CASSSLVNEQFF.

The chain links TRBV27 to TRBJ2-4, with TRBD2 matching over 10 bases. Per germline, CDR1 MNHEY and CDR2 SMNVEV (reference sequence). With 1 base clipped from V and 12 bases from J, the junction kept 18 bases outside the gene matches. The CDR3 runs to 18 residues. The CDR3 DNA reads TGTGCCAGCAGTTTATTATGGTCCCTAGCGGGAGAAAAGTATCCTCAGTACTTC. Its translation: CASSLLWSLAGEKYPQYF.

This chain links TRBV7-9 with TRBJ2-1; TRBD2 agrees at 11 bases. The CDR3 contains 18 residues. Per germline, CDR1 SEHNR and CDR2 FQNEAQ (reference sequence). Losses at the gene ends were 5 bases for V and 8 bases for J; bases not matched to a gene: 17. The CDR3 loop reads CASSPNQLTSGSVYEQFF. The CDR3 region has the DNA TGTGCCAGCAGCCCCAATCAACTAACTAGCGGGAGCGTCTATGAGCAGTTCTTC.

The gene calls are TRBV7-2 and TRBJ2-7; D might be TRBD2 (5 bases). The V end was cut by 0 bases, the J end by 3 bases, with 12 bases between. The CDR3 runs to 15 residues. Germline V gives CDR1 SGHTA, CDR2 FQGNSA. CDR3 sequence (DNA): TGTGCCAGCAGCTTAGCTGGCGGGCCGGGCTACGAGCAGTACTTC. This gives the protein CASSLAGGPGYEQYF.

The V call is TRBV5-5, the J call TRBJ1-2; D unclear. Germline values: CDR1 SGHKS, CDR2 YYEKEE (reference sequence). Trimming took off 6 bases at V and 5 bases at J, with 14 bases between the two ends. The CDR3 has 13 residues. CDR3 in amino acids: CASTEVPSYGYTF. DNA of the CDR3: TGTGCCAGCACGGAGGTTCCATCATATGGCTACACCTTC.

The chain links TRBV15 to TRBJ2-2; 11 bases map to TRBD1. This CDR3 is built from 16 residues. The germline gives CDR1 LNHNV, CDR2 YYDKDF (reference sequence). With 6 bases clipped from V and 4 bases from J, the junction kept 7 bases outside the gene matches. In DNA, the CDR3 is TGTGCCACCAGGGCCCGGGGGACAGGGGGCACCGGGGAGCTGTTTTTT. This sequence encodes CATRARGTGGTGELFF.

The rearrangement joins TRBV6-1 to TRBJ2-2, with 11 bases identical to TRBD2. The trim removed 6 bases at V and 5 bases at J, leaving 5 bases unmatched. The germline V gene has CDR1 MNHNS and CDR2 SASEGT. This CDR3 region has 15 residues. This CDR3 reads CASSHVAGGTGELFF. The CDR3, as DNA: TGTGCCAGCAGCCACGTAGCGGGGGGGACCGGGGAGCTGTTTTTT.

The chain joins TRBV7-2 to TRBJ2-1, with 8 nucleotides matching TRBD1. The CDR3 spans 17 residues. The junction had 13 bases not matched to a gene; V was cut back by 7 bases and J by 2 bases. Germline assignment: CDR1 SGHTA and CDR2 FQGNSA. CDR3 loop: CASNPDRELGTYNEQFF. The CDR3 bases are TGTGCCAGCAACCCGGACAGGGAACTAGGTACCTACAATGAGCAGTTCTTC. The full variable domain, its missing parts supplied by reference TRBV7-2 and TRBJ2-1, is GAGVSQSPSNKVTEKGKDVELRCDPISGHTALYWYRQSLGQGLEFLIYFQGNSAPDKSGLPSDRFSAERTGGSVSTLTIQRTQQEDSAVYLCASNPDRELGTYNEQFFGPGTRLTVL.

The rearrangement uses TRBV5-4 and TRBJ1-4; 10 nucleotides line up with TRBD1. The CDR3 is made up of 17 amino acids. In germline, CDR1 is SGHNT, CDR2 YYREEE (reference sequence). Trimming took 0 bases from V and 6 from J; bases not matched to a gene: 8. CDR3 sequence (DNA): TGTGCCAGCAGCTTGGCCTCCCGACAGGGGGCTTATGAAAAACTGTTTTTT. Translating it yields CASSLASRQGAYEKLFF.

The CDR3 spells CAISDPDSRYEQYF. In DNA form, the CDR3 reads TGTGCCATCAGTGACCCAGACAGTCGATACGAGCAGTACTTC. The genes are TRBV10-3 and TRBJ2-7; possibly TRBD1 for D (5 bases). This CDR3 region has 14 residues. Germline loops: CDR1 ENHRY, CDR2 SYGVKD. With 3 bases removed from V and 4 bases from J, the gap between germline ends came to 13 bases.

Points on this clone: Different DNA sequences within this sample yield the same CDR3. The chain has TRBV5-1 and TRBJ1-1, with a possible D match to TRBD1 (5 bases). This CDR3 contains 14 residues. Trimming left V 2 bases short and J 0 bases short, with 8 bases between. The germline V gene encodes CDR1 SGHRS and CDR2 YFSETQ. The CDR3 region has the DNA TGCGCCAGCAGCTTATGGGGCGTGAACACTGAAGCTTTCTTT. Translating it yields CASSLWGVNTEAFF. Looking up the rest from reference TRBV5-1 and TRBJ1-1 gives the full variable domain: KAGVTQTPRYLIKTRGQQVTLSCSPISGHRSVSWYQQTPGQGLQFLFEYFSETQRNKGNFPGRFSGRQFSNSRSEMNVSTLELGDSALYLCASSLWGVNTEAFFGQGTRLTVV.

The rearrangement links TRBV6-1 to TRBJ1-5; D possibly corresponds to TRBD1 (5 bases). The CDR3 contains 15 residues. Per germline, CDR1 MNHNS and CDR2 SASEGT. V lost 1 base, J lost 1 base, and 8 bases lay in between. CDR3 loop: CASSEERDSNQPQHF. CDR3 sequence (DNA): TGTGCCAGCAGTGAAGAAAGGGACAGCAATCAGCCCCAGCATTTT.

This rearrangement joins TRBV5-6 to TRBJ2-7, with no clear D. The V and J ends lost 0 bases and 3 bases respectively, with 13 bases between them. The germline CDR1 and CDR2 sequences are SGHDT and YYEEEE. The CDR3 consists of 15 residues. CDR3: CASSLETASIYEQYF. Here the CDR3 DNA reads TGTGCCAGCAGCTTGGAAACAGCTTCTATCTACGAGCAGTACTTC.

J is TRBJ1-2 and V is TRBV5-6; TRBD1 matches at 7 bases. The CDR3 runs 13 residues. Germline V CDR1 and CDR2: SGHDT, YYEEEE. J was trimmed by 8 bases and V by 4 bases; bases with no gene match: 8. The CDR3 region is CASSPTGMYGYTF. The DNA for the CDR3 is TGTGCCAGCAGCCCGACAGGGATGTACGGCTACACCTTC.

For the CDR3, the DNA is TGTGCCAGCAGTGAAATTCGGGGGACCCCACTTAATTCACCCCTCCACTTT. As protein: CASSEIRGTPLNSPLHF. This rearrangement joins TRBV6-4 to TRBJ1-6; TRBD1 is a possible D gene (5 bases). The CDR3 contains 17 residues. Germline CDR1 reads MRHNA; CDR2 reads SNTAGT. V lost 3 bases and J 6 bases, leaving 18 bases between the germline ends.

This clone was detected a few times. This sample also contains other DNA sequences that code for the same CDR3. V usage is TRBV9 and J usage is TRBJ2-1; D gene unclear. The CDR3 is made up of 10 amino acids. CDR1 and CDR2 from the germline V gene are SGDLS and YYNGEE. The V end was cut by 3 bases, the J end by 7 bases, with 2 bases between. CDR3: CASSGNEQFF. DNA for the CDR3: TGTGCCAGCAGCGGGAATGAGCAGTTCTTC.

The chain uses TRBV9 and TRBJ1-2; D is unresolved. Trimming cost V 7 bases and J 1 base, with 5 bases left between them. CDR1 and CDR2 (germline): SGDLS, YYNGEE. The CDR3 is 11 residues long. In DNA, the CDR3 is TGTGCCAGCCAATATAACTATGGCTACACCTTC. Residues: CASQYNYGYTF. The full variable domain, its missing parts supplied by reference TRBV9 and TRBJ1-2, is DSGVTQTPKHLITATGQRVTLRCSPRSGDLSVYWYQQSLDQGLQFLIQYYNGEERAKGNILERFSAQQFPDLHSELNLSSLELGDSALYFCASQYNYGYTFGSGTRLTVV.

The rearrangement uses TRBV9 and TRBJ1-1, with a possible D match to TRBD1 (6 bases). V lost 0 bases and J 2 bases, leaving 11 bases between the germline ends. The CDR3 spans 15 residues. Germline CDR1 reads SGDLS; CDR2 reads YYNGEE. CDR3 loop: CASSVEGGENTEAFF. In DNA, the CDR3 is TGTGCCAGCAGCGTAGAAGGGGGGGAAAACACTGAAGCTTTCTTT. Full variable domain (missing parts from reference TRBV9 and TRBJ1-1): DSGVTQTPKHLITATGQRVTLRCSPRSGDLSVYWYQQSLDQGLQFLIQYYNGEERAKGNILERFSAQQFPDLHSELNLSSLELGDSALYFCASSVEGGENTEAFFGQGTRLTVV.